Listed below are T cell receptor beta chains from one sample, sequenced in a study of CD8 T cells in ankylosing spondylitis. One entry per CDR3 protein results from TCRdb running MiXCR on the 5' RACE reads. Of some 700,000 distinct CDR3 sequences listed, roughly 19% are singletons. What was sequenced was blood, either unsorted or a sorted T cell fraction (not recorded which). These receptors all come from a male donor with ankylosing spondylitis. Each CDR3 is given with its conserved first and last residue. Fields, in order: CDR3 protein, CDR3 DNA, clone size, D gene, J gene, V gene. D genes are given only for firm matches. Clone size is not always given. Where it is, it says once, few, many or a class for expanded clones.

CASSLVTASNTGELFF,TGCGCCAGCAGCCTTGTGACAGCCTCGAACACCGGGGAGCTGTTTTTT,-,-,TRBJ2-2,TRBV5-1
CASSLDGLGDQPQHF,TGTGCCAGCAGCTTAGACGGGCTGGGGGATCAGCCCCAGCATTTT,-,-,TRBJ1-5,TRBV7-9
CASSPGMIGTGGWGPTQPQHF,TGTGCCAGCAGTCCAGGTATGATCGGGACAGGAGGTTGGGGGCCGACTCAGCCCCAGCATTTT,-,TRBD1,TRBJ1-5,TRBV27
CASSDGANVLTF,TGTGCCAGCAGTGATGGGGCCAACGTCCTGACTTTC,many,-,TRBJ2-6,TRBV25-1
CASSLSSVWIREQYF,TGTGCCAGCAGCTTGTCGTCCGTTTGGATACGGGAGCAGTACTTC,-,-,TRBJ2-7,TRBV11-2
CASSPQAGVAQPQHF,TGTGCCAGCAGCCCGCAGGCGGGGGTTGCTCAGCCCCAGCATTTT,few,-,TRBJ1-5,TRBV7-2
CASSLVQRNNSPLHF,TGTGCCAGCAGCTTGGTGCAGCGTAATAATTCACCCCTCCACTTT,-,-,TRBJ1-6,TRBV5-5
CASSLNGGTYEQYF,TGCGCCAGCAGCTTAAACGGCGGTACCTACGAGCAGTACTTC,-,-,TRBJ2-7,TRBV5-1
CASSRPGGFAYGYTF,TGTGCCAGCAGCCGCCCAGGGGGCTTTGCGTATGGCTACACCTTC,-,TRBD1,TRBJ1-2,TRBV7-9
CASSSQVSSETQYF,TGTGCCAGCAGCTCCCAAGTATCCTCAGAGACCCAGTACTTC,few,-,TRBJ2-5,TRBV7-2
CASSVAGEYEQYF,TGTGCCAGCAGCGTAGCGGGGGAGTACGAGCAGTACTTC,-,TRBD2,TRBJ2-7,TRBV7-9
CASSSDTGRYGYTF,TGTGCCAGCAGCTCCGATACAGGGAGGTATGGCTACACCTTC,-,-,TRBJ1-2,TRBV5-5
CASSFGTGGNEQYF,TGCGCCAGCAGCTTCGGGACAGGGGGCAACGAGCAGTACTTC,once,TRBD1,TRBJ2-7,TRBV5-1
CASSYGTGVGYTF,TGTGCCAGCAGTTACGGGACAGGGGTCGGCTACACCTTC,-,TRBD1,TRBJ1-2,TRBV6-5
CSAPSASQALQETQYF,TGCAGTGCGCCTAGCGCCTCCCAGGCGCTCCAAGAGACCCAGTACTTC,-,-,TRBJ2-5,TRBV20-1
CASSLAGGRGDTQYF,TGTGCCAGCAGCTTGGCGGGGGGGCGGGGAGATACGCAGTATTTT,many,TRBD2,TRBJ2-3,TRBV5-1
CASSEALSGNTIYF,TGTGCCAGCAGTGAAGCACTCTCTGGAAACACCATATATTTT,few,-,TRBJ1-3,TRBV6-1
CASSQAPGARVGEAFF,TGCGCCAGCAGCCAAGCTCCCGGGGCTAGGGTTGGTGAAGCTTTCTTT,many,-,TRBJ1-1,TRBV4-1
CASSFARQTREAFF,TGTGCCAGCAGTTTTGCCCGACAGACCCGTGAAGCTTTCTTT,few,-,TRBJ1-1,TRBV12-3/TRBV12-4
CASSLTGGWDEQFF,TGCGCCAGCAGCTTGACAGGGGGCTGGGATGAGCAGTTCTTC,many,TRBD1,TRBJ2-1,TRBV5-1
CASSQPTGFNEKLFF,TGCGCCAGCAGCCAACCCACAGGGTTTAATGAAAAACTGTTTTTT,-,-,TRBJ1-4,TRBV4-1
CASSSQVLADYNEQFF,TGTGCCAGCAGCTCACAGGTACTAGCGGATTACAATGAGCAGTTCTTC,few,TRBD2,TRBJ2-1,TRBV7-8
CASSHGAGTGRNEQYF,TGCGCCAGCAGCCATGGTGCCGGGACAGGGAGGAACGAGCAGTACTTC,-,TRBD1,TRBJ2-7,TRBV4-3
CASSPQGIGYEQYF,TGTGCCAGCAGCCCACAGGGAATTGGCTACGAGCAGTACTTC,-,-,TRBJ2-7,TRBV9
CASRLPFEQFF,TGTGCAAGTCGACTTCCATTTGAGCAGTTCTTC,few,-,TRBJ2-1,TRBV12-2
CASGDLDGSYGYTF,TGTGCCAGCGGCGACTTAGACGGGTCTTATGGCTACACCTTC,few,-,TRBJ1-2,TRBV7-9
CATSGRKGLDEQFF,TGTGCCACCAGTGGACGAAAGGGATTGGATGAGCAGTTCTTC,many,-,TRBJ2-1,TRBV24-1
CASSQANIQYF,TGTGCCAGCAGCCAAGCAAACATTCAGTACTTC,few,-,TRBJ2-4,TRBV14
CASSLEGLGQGYGNTIYF,TGCGCCAGCAGCCTGGAGGGCTTAGGACAGGGATATGGAAACACCATATATTTT,few,TRBD1,TRBJ1-3,TRBV4-1
CASSLSGASNYNEQFF,TGCGCCAGCAGCTTGTCCGGGGCCTCCAACTACAATGAGCAGTTCTTC,-,-,TRBJ2-1,TRBV5-1
CSVVSNSGGVEQYF,TGCAGCGTTGTCTCGAACAGCGGGGGAGTCGAGCAGTACTTC,-,TRBD2,TRBJ2-7,TRBV29-1
CASSDWGRASGYTF,TGTGCCAGCAGTGATTGGGGGCGCGCAAGTGGCTACACCTTC,-,-,TRBJ1-2,TRBV2
CASRPNGLNTEAFF,TGTGCCAGCAGACCTAACGGGCTGAACACTGAAGCTTTCTTT,few,-,TRBJ1-1,TRBV12-3/TRBV12-4
CSAPRTGGGVDTQYF,TGCAGTGCTCCCCGAACGGGGGGGGGCGTCGATACGCAGTATTTT,-,TRBD2,TRBJ2-3,TRBV20-1
CASSGRVGEQYF,TGTGCCAGCAGCGGTAGGGTGGGCGAGCAGTACTTC,-,-,TRBJ2-7,TRBV7-9
CSAIAGAGQPQHF,TGCAGTGCTATCGCGGGCGCCGGTCAGCCCCAGCATTTT,few,-,TRBJ1-5,TRBV20-1
CASRDSLPGNTIYF,TGTGCCAGCCGGGACAGTTTGCCTGGAAACACCATATATTTT,-,TRBD1,TRBJ1-3,TRBV12-3/TRBV12-4
CASSQETGDCQPQHF,TGTGCCAGCAGCCAAGAGACGGGGGACTGTCAGCCCCAGCATTTT,few,-,TRBJ1-5,TRBV3-1
CASSLKSGGYEQYF,TGTGCCAGCAGCTTAAAGAGCGGGGGATACGAGCAGTACTTC,few,TRBD2,TRBJ2-7,TRBV7-8
CSAPGTGPHEQYF,TGCAGTGCTCCCGGGACAGGGCCCCACGAGCAGTACTTC,few,TRBD1,TRBJ2-7,TRBV20-1
CASSLGRFSYNEQFF,TGTGCCAGCAGTTTGGGCCGATTCTCCTACAATGAGCAGTTCTTC,-,-,TRBJ2-1,TRBV27
CSTTPGVEQFF,TGCAGTACGACTCCGGGGGTCGAGCAGTTCTTC,few,-,TRBJ2-1,TRBV20-1
CASSYYRDNNSPLHF,TGTGCCAGCAGTTATTACAGGGACAATAATTCACCCCTCCACTTT,few,-,TRBJ1-6,TRBV6-5
CASSAILGDEQFF,TGTGCCAGCAGTGCCATCCTTGGGGATGAGCAGTTCTTC,many,-,TRBJ2-1,TRBV27
CASSLMGYQETQYF,TGTGCCAGCAGCTTAATGGGCTACCAAGAGACCCAGTACTTC,-,-,TRBJ2-5,TRBV7-2
CASNQRANTEAFF,TGTGCCAGCAACCAGAGGGCGAACACTGAAGCTTTCTTT,few,-,TRBJ1-1,TRBV2
CASSQGLAGLLGNEQFF,TGCGCCAGCAGCCAGGGACTAGCGGGGTTGCTGGGGAATGAGCAGTTCTTC,few,TRBD2,TRBJ2-1,TRBV4-1
CASSQDGRGWTGELFF,TGCGCCAGCAGCCAAGACGGAAGGGGTTGGACCGGGGAGCTGTTTTTT,-,-,TRBJ2-2,TRBV4-3
CASSGGSVYDTQYF,TGTGCCAGCAGCGGAGGCTCAGTCTACGATACGCAGTATTTT,few,-,TRBJ2-3,TRBV9
CASSLKVSHTGELFF,TGCGCCAGCAGCTTAAAGGTGTCACACACCGGGGAGCTGTTTTTT,-,-,TRBJ2-2,TRBV5-1
CATSSGGRARDTGELFF,TGTGCCACCAGCAGTGGCGGGAGGGCCCGGGACACCGGGGAGCTGTTTTTT,-,TRBD2,TRBJ2-2,TRBV15
CASSYGPGTSTDTQYF,TGTGCCAGCAGTTACGGACCCGGGACTAGCACAGATACGCAGTATTTT,-,-,TRBJ2-3,TRBV6-2/TRBV6-3
CASSHGGGPQPQHF,TGCGCCAGCAGCCACGGCGGGGGTCCGCAGCCCCAGCATTTT,few,-,TRBJ1-5,TRBV4-1